A selection of T cell receptor beta chains follows, all from one sample in a study of blood T cell repertoires in COVID-19. The protocol was immunoSEQ multiplex PCR, while the TCRdb copy is restricted to in-frame clones and leaves out a portion. This repertoire shows some 70,000 clones, roughly 80% found once; its top ten account for around 9.4%. The sample consisted of peripheral blood. All receptors come from a woman between 50 and 59 years old with acute or convalescent COVID-19. The CDR3 runs from the conserved cysteine through the conserved F or W. Fields, in order: clone size, V gene, J gene, D gene, CDR3 protein, CDR3 DNA. The D gene is left open where the match is weak. A row's size may be missing; if present it is once, few, many or a size class.

clone_size: -
v_call: TRBV29-1
j_call: TRBJ1-3
d_call: -
cdr3_aa: CSVPGQDTGNTIYF
cdr3_nt: TGCAGCGTGCCCGGACAAGATACTGGAAACACCATATATTTT

clone_size: -
v_call: TRBV7-9
j_call: TRBJ1-2
d_call: -
cdr3_aa: CASSLGDNYGYTF
cdr3_nt: TGTGCCAGCAGCTTAGGCGATAACTATGGCTACACCTTC

clone_size: -
v_call: TRBV13
j_call: TRBJ2-2
d_call: TRBD1
cdr3_aa: CASSGQGEVGELFF
cdr3_nt: TGTGCCAGCAGCGGACAGGGGGAAGTCGGGGAGCTGTTTTTT

clone_size: few
v_call: TRBV10-2
j_call: TRBJ1-4
d_call: TRBD1
cdr3_aa: CASNTGGVGEKLFF
cdr3_nt: TGCGCCAGCAACACAGGGGGAGTGGGTGAAAAACTGTTTTTT

clone_size: few
v_call: TRBV5-4
j_call: TRBJ2-5
d_call: TRBD2
cdr3_aa: CASSLPPSGRLQETQYF
cdr3_nt: TGTGCCAGCAGCTTGCCCCCGAGCGGGAGGCTCCAAGAGACCCAGTACTTC

clone_size: medium-sized
v_call: TRBV10-3
j_call: TRBJ1-3
d_call: -
cdr3_aa: CAISARQGYGNTIYF
cdr3_nt: TGTGCCATCAGTGCCCGACAAGGTTATGGAAACACCATATATTTT

clone_size: -
v_call: TRBV5-1
j_call: TRBJ1-1
d_call: TRBD1
cdr3_aa: CASSLETGGTEAFF
cdr3_nt: TGCGCCAGCAGCTTAGAGACAGGGGGTACTGAAGCTTTCTTT

clone_size: -
v_call: TRBV29-1
j_call: TRBJ1-1
d_call: -
cdr3_aa: CSGGGTEAFF
cdr3_nt: TGCAGCGGAGGGGGCACTGAAGCTTTCTTT

clone_size: -
v_call: TRBV13
j_call: TRBJ2-7
d_call: -
cdr3_aa: CASSSSAETYEQYF
cdr3_nt: TGTGCCAGCAGCTCCTCAGCGGAGACCTACGAGCAGTACTTC

clone_size: -
v_call: TRBV18
j_call: TRBJ1-1
d_call: -
cdr3_aa: CASSTYSEAFF
cdr3_nt: TGTGCCAGCTCAACATACAGTGAAGCTTTCTTT

clone_size: -
v_call: TRBV12-3/TRBV12-4
j_call: TRBJ1-1
d_call: -
cdr3_aa: CASSLTGNTEAFF
cdr3_nt: TGTGCCAGCAGTTTGACGGGGAACACTGAAGCTTTCTTT

clone_size: -
v_call: TRBV11-2
j_call: TRBJ1-5
d_call: TRBD1
cdr3_aa: CASSPQGVNQPQHF
cdr3_nt: TGTGCCAGCAGCCCACAGGGGGTCAATCAGCCCCAGCATTTT

clone_size: -
v_call: TRBV7-3
j_call: TRBJ2-1
d_call: TRBD2
cdr3_aa: CASSLWGTSGGPTSYNEQFF
cdr3_nt: TGTGCCAGCAGCTTATGGGGGACTAGCGGGGGGCCCACCTCCTACAATGAGCAGTTCTTC

clone_size: -
v_call: TRBV9
j_call: TRBJ2-3
d_call: TRBD2
cdr3_aa: CASSPYSGARTDTQYF
cdr3_nt: TGTGCCAGCAGCCCCTATAGCGGGGCTCGCACAGATACGCAGTATTTT

clone_size: -
v_call: TRBV4-2
j_call: TRBJ2-7
d_call: -
cdr3_aa: CASSQDLGRAWEQYF
cdr3_nt: TGTGCCAGCAGCCAAGATCTAGGCAGGGCCTGGGAGCAGTACTTC

clone_size: -
v_call: TRBV28
j_call: TRBJ1-1
d_call: -
cdr3_aa: CASSLYSGTSHTEAFF
cdr3_nt: TGTGCCAGCAGTTTATACTCCGGGACAAGTCACACTGAAGCTTTCTTT